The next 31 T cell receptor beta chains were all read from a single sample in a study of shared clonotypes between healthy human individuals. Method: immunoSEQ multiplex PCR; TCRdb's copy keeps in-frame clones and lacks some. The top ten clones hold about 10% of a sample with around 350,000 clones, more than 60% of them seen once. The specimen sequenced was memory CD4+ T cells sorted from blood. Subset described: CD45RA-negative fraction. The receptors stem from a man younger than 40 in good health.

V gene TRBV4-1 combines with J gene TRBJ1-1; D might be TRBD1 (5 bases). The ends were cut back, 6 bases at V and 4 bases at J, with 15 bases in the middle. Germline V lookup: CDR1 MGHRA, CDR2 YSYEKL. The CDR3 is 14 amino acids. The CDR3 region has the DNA TGCGCCAGCAGTCACAGGCCCCCCAGCACTGAAGCTTTCTTT. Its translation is CASSHRPPSTEAFF.

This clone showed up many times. CDR3 DNA: TGTGCCAGCACACAGGGGAGAGGGAACACTGAAGCTTTCTTT. It yields the protein CASTQGRGNTEAFF. The V call is TRBV7-8, the J call TRBJ1-1; 7 bases are shared with TRBD1. This CDR3 is built from 14 residues. Germline-derived CDR1 and CDR2 are SGHVS and FQNEAQ. V trimming: 7 bases; J trimming: 1 base; junction bases outside the gene matches: 6.

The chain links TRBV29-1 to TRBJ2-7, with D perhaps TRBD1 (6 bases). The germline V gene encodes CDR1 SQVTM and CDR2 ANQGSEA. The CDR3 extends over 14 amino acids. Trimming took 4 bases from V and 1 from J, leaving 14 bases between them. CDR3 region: CSVAIGQNSYEQYF. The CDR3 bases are TGCAGCGTTGCCATAGGACAGAATTCCTACGAGCAGTACTTC.

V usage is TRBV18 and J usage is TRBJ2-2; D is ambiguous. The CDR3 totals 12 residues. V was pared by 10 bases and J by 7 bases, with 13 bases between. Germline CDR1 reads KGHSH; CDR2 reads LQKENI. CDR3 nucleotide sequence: TGTGCCACCTCGATCCCGGGCGGGGAGCTGTTTTTT. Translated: CATSIPGGELFF.

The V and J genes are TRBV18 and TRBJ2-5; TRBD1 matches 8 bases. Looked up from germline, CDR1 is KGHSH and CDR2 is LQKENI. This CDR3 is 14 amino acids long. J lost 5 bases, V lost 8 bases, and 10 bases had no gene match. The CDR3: CASQRTGLSETQYF. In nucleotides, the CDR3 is TGTGCCAGCCAGCGGACAGGGTTATCGGAGACCCAGTACTTC. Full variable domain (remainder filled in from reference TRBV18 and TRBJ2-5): NAGVMQNPRHLVRRRGQEARLRCSPMKGHSHVYWYRQLPEEGLKFMVYLQKENIIDESGMPKERFSAEFPKEGPSILRIQQVVRGDSAAYFCASQRTGLSETQYFGPGTRLLVL.

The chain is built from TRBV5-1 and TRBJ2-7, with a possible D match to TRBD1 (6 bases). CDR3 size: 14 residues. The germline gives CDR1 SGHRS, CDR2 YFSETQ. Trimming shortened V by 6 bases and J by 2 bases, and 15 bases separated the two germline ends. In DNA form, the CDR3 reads TGCGCCAGCAAGGCCCTGACAGGTGCCTACGAGCAGTACTTC. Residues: CASKALTGAYEQYF.

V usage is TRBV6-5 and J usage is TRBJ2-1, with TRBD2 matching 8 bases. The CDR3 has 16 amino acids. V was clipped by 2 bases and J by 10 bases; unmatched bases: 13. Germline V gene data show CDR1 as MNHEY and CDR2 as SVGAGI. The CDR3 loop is CASSYPQSGGAGEQFF. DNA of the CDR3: TGTGCCAGCAGTTACCCCCAGAGCGGGGGAGCCGGGGAGCAGTTCTTC.

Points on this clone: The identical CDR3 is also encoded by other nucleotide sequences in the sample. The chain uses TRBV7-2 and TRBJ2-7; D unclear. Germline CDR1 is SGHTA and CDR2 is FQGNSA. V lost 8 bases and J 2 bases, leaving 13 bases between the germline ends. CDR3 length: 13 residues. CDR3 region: CASRSGQAYEQYF. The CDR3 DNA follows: TGTGCCAGCCGATCCGGGCAGGCCTACGAGCAGTACTTC.

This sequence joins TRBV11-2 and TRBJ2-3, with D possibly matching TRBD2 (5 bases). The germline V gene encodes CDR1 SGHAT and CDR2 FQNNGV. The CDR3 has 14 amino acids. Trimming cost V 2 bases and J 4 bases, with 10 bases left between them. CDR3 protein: CASSLRGPSDTQYF. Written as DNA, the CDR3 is TGTGCCAGCAGCTTAAGAGGGCCGTCAGATACGCAGTATTTT.

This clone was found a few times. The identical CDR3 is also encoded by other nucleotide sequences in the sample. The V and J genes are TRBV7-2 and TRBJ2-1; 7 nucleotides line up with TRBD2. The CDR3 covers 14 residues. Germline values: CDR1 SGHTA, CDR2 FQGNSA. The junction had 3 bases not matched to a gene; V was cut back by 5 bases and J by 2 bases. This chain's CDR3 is CASSLGLAYNEQFF. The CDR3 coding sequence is TGTGCCAGCAGCCTAGGACTAGCCTACAATGAGCAGTTCTTC.

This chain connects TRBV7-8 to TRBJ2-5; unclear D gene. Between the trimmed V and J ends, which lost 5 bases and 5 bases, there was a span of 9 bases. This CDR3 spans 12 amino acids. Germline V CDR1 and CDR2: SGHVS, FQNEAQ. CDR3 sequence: CASSLPKETQYF. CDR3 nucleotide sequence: TGTGCCAGCAGCCTTCCTAAGGAGACCCAGTACTTC.

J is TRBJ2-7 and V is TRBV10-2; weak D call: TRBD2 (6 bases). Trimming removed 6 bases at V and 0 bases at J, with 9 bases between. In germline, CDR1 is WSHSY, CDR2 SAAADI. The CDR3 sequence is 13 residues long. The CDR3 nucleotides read TGCGCCAGCAGCGGGAGTCCCTCCTACGAGCAGTACTTC. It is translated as CASSGSPSYEQYF.

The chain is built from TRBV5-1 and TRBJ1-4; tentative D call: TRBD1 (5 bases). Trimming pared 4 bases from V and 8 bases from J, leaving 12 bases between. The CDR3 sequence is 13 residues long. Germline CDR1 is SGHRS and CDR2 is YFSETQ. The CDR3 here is CASSPTPGEKLFF. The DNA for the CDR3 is TGCGCCAGCAGCCCTACTCCAGGGGAAAAACTGTTTTTT. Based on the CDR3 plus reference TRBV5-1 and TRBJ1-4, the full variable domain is KAGVTQTPRYLIKTRGQQVTLSCSPISGHRSVSWYQQTPGQGLQFLFEYFSETQRNKGNFPGRFSGRQFSNSRSEMNVSTLELGDSALYLCASSPTPGEKLFFGSGTQLSVL.

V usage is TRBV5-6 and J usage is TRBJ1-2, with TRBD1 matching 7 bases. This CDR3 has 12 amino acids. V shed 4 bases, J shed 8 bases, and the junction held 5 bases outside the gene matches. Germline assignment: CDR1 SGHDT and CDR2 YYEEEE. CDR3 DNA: TGTGCCAGCAGCAAGGGACAGTACGGCTACACCTTC. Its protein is CASSKGQYGYTF. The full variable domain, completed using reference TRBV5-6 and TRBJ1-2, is DAGVTQSPTHLIKTRGQQVTLRCSPKSGHDTVSWYQQALGQGPQFIFQYYEEEERQRGNFPDRFSGHQFPNYSSELNVNALLLGDSALYLCASSKGQYGYTFGSGTRLTVV.

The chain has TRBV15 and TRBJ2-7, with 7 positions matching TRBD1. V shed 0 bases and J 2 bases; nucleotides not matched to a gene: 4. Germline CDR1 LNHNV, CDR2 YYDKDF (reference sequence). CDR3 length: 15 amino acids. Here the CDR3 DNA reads TGTGCCACCAGCAGAGAGGGGACAGCTACCTACGAGCAGTACTTC. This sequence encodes CATSREGTATYEQYF.

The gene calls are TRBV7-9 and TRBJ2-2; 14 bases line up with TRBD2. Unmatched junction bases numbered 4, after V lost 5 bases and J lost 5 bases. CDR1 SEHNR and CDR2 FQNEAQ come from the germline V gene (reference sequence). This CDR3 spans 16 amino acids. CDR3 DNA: TGTGCCAGCAGCCTAGGACTAGCGGGAGGTACCGGGGAGCTGTTTTTT. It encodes CASSLGLAGGTGELFF.

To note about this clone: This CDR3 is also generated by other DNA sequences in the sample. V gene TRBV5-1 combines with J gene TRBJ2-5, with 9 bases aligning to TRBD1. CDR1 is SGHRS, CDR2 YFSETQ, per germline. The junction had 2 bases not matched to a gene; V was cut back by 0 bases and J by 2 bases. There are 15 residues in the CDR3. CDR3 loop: CASSLAGTGQETQYF. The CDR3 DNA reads TGCGCCAGCAGCTTGGCCGGGACAGGGCAAGAGACCCAGTACTTC.

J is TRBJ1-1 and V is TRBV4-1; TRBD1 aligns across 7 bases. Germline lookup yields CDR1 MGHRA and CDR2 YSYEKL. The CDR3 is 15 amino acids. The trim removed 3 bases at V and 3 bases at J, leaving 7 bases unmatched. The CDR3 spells CASSQNRGGDTEAFF. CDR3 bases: TGCGCCAGCAGCCAGAACAGGGGTGGGGACACTGAAGCTTTCTTT.

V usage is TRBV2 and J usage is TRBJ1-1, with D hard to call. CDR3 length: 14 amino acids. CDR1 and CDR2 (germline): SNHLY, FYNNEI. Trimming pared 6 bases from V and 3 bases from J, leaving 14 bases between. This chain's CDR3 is CASRAYGGHTEAFF. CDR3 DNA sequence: TGTGCCAGCAGAGCCTACGGAGGGCACACTGAAGCTTTCTTT.

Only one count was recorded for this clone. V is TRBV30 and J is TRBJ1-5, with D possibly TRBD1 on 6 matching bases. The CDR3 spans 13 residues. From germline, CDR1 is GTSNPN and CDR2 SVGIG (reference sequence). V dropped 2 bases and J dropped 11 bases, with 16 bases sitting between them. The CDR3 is CAWSPGTQKAQHF. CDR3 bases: TGTGCCTGGAGTCCCGGGACACAAAAAGCCCAGCATTTT.

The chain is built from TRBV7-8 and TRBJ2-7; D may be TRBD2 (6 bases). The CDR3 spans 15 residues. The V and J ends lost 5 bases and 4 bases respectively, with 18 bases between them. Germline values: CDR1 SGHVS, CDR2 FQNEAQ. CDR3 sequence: CASSPLGGIEYEQYF. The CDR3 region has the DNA TGTGCCAGCAGCCCTCTAGGCGGGATTGAGTACGAGCAGTACTTC.

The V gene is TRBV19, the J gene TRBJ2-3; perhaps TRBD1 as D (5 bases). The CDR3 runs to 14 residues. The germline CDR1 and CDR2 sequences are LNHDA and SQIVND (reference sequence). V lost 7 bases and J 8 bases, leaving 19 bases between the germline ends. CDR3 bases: TGTGCCAGTAATACACTCAGCCAGGGAAGTACGCAGTATTTT. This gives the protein CASNTLSQGSTQYF.

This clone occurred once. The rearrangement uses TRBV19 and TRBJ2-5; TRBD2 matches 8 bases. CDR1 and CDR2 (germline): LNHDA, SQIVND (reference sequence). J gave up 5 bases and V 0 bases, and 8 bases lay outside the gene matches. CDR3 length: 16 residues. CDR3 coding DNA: TGTGCCAGTAGTATAGATCAGGGAGCGGGAGCTGAGACCCAGTACTTC. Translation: CASSIDQGAGAETQYF.

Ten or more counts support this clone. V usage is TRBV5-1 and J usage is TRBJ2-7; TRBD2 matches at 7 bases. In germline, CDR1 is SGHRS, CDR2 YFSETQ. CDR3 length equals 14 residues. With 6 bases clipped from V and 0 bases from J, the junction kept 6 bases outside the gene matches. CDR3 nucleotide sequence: TGCGCCAGCAATGTAGCGGGTAGCTCCTACGAGCAGTACTTC. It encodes CASNVAGSSYEQYF.

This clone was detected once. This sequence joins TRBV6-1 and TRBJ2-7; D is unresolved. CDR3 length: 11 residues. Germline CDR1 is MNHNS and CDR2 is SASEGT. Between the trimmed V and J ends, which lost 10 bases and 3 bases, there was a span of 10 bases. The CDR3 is CATDLGYEQYF. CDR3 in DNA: TGTGCCACCGACCTAGGCTACGAGCAGTACTTC.

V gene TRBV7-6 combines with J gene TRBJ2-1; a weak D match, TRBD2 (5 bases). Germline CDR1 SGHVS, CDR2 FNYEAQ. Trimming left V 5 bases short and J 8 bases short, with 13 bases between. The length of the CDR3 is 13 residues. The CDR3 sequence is CASSPGEGYEQFF. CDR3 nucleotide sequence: TGTGCCAGCAGCCCCGGAGAGGGTTATGAGCAGTTCTTC.

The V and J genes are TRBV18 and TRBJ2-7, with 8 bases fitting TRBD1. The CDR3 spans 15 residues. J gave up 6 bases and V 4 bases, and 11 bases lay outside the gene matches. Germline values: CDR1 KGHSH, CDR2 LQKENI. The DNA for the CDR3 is TGTGCCAGCTCACGGGAGACAGGGGCCCTGGCCGAGCAGTACTTC. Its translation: CASSRETGALAEQYF.

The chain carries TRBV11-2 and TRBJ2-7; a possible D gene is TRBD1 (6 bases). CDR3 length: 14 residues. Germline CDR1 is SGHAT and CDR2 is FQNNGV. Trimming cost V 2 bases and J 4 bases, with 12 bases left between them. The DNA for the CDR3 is TGTGCCAGCAGCTTATTGTCAGGGGTATACGAGCAGTACTTC. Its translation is CASSLLSGVYEQYF. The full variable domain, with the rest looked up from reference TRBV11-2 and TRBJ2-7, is EAGVAQSPRYKIIEKRQSVAFWCNPISGHATLYWYQQILGQGPKLLIQFQNNGVVDDSQLPKDRFSAERLKGVDSTLKIQPAKLEDSAVYLCASSLLSGVYEQYFGPGTRLTVT.

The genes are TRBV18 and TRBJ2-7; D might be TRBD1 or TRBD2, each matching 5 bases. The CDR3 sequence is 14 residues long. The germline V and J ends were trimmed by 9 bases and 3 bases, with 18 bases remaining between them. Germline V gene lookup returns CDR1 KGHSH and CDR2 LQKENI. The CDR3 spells CASRGRQGDYEQYF. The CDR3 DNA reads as TGTGCCAGTCGGGGTAGGCAGGGAGACTACGAGCAGTACTTC. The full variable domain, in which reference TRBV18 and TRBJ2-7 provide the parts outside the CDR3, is NAGVMQNPRHLVRRRGQEARLRCSPMKGHSHVYWYRQLPEEGLKFMVYLQKENIIDESGMPKERFSAEFPKEGPSILRIQQVVRGDSAAYFCASRGRQGDYEQYFGPGTRLTVT.

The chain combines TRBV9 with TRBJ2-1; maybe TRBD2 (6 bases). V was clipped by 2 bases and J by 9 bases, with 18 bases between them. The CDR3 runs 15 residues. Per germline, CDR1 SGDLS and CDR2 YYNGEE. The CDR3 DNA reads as TGTGCCAGCAGCGTCAGCACTAGCCCCCACAGTGAGCAGTTCTTC. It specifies CASSVSTSPHSEQFF.

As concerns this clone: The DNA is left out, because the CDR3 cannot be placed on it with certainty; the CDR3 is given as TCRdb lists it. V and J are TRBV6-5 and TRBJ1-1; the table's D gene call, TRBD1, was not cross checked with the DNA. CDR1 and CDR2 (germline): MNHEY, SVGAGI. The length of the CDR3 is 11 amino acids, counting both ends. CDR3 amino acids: CASSTSTAPLF.